Listed here is a single T cell receptor beta chain. The antigen remains undetermined. The protocol was immunoSEQ multiplex PCR, while the TCRdb copy is restricted to in-frame clones and leaves out a portion. Here the sample spans roughly 180,000 clones, more than 80% being singletons. The source of the sample is a study of cytotoxic CD8 clonotypes in ibrutinib-treated CLL. Study-level results: Clonality was higher at ibrutinib response and returned toward baseline at progression.

V lost 5 bases and J lost 0, with 11 bases in between. Germline CDR1 reads SGHRS; CDR2 reads YFSETQ. The CDR3 loop spans 15 amino acids. The sample was PBMCs, taken after 24 months of ibrutinib treatment. V and J are TRBV5-1 and TRBJ1-4, with D uncertain. The receptor comes from a human donor with chronic lymphocytic leukemia. The CDR3 sequence is CASSLDGTTNEKLFF. DNA of the CDR3: TGCGCCAGCAGTCTCGACGGTACAACTAATGAAAAACTGTTTTTT.